The subject of this entry is one T cell receptor (beta chain). The target antigen is unknown. With 60 Vbeta and 13 Jbeta primers, the PCR was carried out. Under the authors' procedure: Later work found around 72 million unique TCR beta chains, with about 10 million shared. Libraries were prepared by immunoSEQ multiplex PCR; TCRdb keeps only in-frame clonotypes and omits some of them. V, J and clone size reflect that table, while D and trimming were determined from the DNA. This table has approximately 130,000 clones, roughly 70% appearing once. The sample is drawn from a study of cytomegalovirus exposure and HLA in healthy donors. Study-wide results and caveats: CMV serostatus stood as the only immune exposure information on hand.

The sample taken for sequencing was PBMCs. This receptor was taken from a man aged 25-45 years in good health and CMV-seronegative.

DNA of the CDR3: TGTGCCAGCAGCGGCCGGGACAGTTCCTACGAGCAGTACTTC. Amino acid sequence: CASSGRDSSYEQYF. The gene calls are TRBV6-1 and TRBJ2-7, with 7 positions matching TRBD1. The CDR3 spans 14 residues. Germline V CDR1 and CDR2: MNHNS, SASEGT. Trimming at V came to 6 bases and at J to 1 base, leaving 6 bases not matched to a gene.